This T cell receptor beta chain stems from a study of response to subunit inactivated influenza vaccine. Deletions cut 6 bases from V and 5 bases from J, with 19 bases between. This CDR3 contains 15 residues. Germline CDR1 reads MNHEY; CDR2 reads SVGAGI. This clonotype was picked up a small number of times. TCRdb re-called the RT-PCR reads through MiXCR, storing one row per CDR3 protein. The data contain 500,000 to 700,000 distinct CDR3 sequences, roughly 25% of them singletons. The data also belong to a second study, concerning T cells expressing NK-cell markers. Turning to that study: With UMIs, 5'RACE template switching was used to make TCR beta cDNA. The study drew TCR beta repertoires from sorted CD3+CD56+NKG2C+, CD3+CD56+NKG2C- and CD3+CD56-NKG2C+ T cells. Several donors showed dominant NKG2C+ clonotypes comprising about 1.0-7.0% of their CD8+ T cells.

The chain recombines TRBV6-5 with TRBJ1-1, with D uncertain. The sample here was CD4+ T cells sorted from PBMCs, taken 12 days after vaccination. This sequence was found in a middle-aged man who received an inactivated influenza vaccine. CDR3 sequence: CASSYVRRAGTEAFF. Here the CDR3 DNA reads TGTGCCAGCAGCTACGTCCGACGGGCCGGGACTGAAGCTTTCTTT.